The T cell receptor (beta chain) described here comes from a study of cytomegalovirus exposure and HLA in healthy donors (dated 2017 in TCRdb). General notes on the study: In an earlier analysis of 550 to 750 of the donors, 276 Gb of sequence data and 90 million to 120 million unique TCR beta sequences from about 179 million T cells were reported. In a later analysis, previously published TCR beta repertoires from 550 to 700 donors were re-analyzed and high-resolution HLA genotyping was added so that TCR occurrence patterns could be studied. Among some 410 genotyped donors of the cohort, an average of roughly 240,000 unique TCR beta nucleotide sequences were sequenced per donor, around 20% of them non-productive. Alongside the repertoire data, information on donor age, sex, ethnicity and CMV serostatus was compiled. Besides the first cohort of roughly 660 subjects, a separate validation cohort made up of about 120 different subjects was used. A later genetic analysis took genome-wide SNP genotypes for about 55% of the 666 donors and used that subset as a discovery cohort. An earlier analysis of fewer than 750 of the donors used high-throughput TCR beta sequencing to judge whether each TCR beta V gene segment behaved as functional or pseudogenic. Using immunosequencing, the study profiled T cell repertoires from around 680 subjects and related those repertoires to cytomegalovirus serostatus. HLA typing covered class I and class II loci at four-digit resolution. Because of strong linkage in the cohort, a few DR-DQ haplotypes were treated as single units for association and clustering. In the later analysis, no new phenotypic data were used to find candidate immune exposures; instead, reliance was placed on TCR beta sequences and their occurrence across donors. Typing coverage varied by locus: about 629-630 donors for A, B, C, DRB1 and DQB1; approximately 500 for DQA1; 606 for DPA1; roughly 450 for DPB1. An early release covering roughly 640 HLA-typed donors comprised about 320 gigabases of sequencing data and tens of millions of unique TCR sequences. The study aimed to test whether signatures of past pathogen exposure could be identified by cataloging public T cell receptors. The study combined high-throughput TCR immunosequencing, statistical association of individual TCRs with disease status, and machine learning to predict cytomegalovirus infection status. Of the 350 to 450 genotyped donors, approximately 80% fell in the genetic ancestry cluster associated with self-reported Caucasian donors. Every discovery cohort repertoire had been produced on one sequencing platform. Here is what the overall study found, with its caveats: HLA typing was unavailable for some donors at each locus, so association tests used only the typed subset. A further reported finding was that TCR beta sequences accurately predicted the HLA-A and HLA-B alleles for most subjects in the first cohort. A later analysis found that TCR association rates varied across HLA loci, with DRB1 alleles showing the most associated TCRs and HLA-C alleles the fewest. According to a later analysis, most CMV-associated TCR beta chains appeared to be HLA-restricted, and the HLA associations seemed to be driven largely by CMV exposure. Most TCR sequences were observed very rarely across donors, whereas some public TCRs were present in many individuals. Because counts were too low, seventeen rarely observed V segments, including chromosome 9 orphons, were excluded from the earlier analysis of 587 of the donors. In an earlier analysis of approximately 600 of the donors, most TCR beta V segments were observed in productive rearrangements about 90% or about 30% of the time, broadly matching IMGT annotations. A few of the identified cytomegalovirus-associated TCR beta chains were confirmed in vitro to be specific for cytomegalovirus antigens. Some IMGT-functional V segments, including TRBV6-2 and TRBV6-3, could not be distinguished by the 87-base-pair reads and were therefore excluded. A later analysis associated 17,000 or so TCR beta sequences with specific HLA alleles at a false discovery rate of 0.05. A later analysis reported that several top co-occurrence clusters appeared linked to parvovirus B19, influenza, CMV and Epstein-Barr virus. The cohort was sequenced for TCR beta chains only, and without alpha or paired-chain data the features that could be detected were limited. The sequencing pipeline was judged likely to have produced a cluster of highly shared sequence variants as a technical artifact. The study gave a list of under 200 TCR beta chains associated with cytomegalovirus. In a later analysis, HLA-associated TCR beta chains showed more clonal expansion and lower generation probabilities than non-associated chains that were equally common. Presence/absence analyses assumed roughly uniform sequencing depth across donors, an assumption that may not hold. According to the authors, the approach could potentially be generalized to other disease states and immunological phenotypes. Cytomegalovirus status was reported to be diagnosed by the classifier with high specificity and sensitivity in both the original and validation cohorts. When HLA alleles, especially DR and DQ, strongly co-occurred, attributing TCR associations to individual alleles was difficult. CMV serostatus was the only immune exposure information available for the cohort. Linkage disequilibrium might explain the correlated functional status among segregating V segments, but an unknown experimental factor could not be excluded. A later genetic analysis associated a missense DCLRE1C variant with V-gene and J-gene trimming of TCR beta chains, and an independent cohort replicated the association. A later genetic analysis reported fewer N-insertions in productive TCRs among donors in an Asian-associated ancestry cluster than the roughly 700-donor mean.

The cohort comprised hundreds of healthy bone marrow donors. At the time of sampling, all cohort members were nominally healthy, though unrecorded immune exposures were likely present. Of the roughly 700 cohort members, nearly 300 had a positive CMV serostatus and 350 to 450 had a negative one, while no CMV serostatus was recorded for the donor. Every donor gave a peripheral blood sample, and the peripheral blood mononuclear cells from that sample were used for TCR beta sequencing. The Qiagen DNeasy Blood Extraction Kit was used to extract genomic DNA from the blood cell samples. For CDR1 and CDR2, the germline V gene (reference sequence) lists LNHDA and SQIVND. Taken from cysteine to phenylalanine, the CDR3 has 13 residues. CDR3 DNA only is kept here, 39 bases in frame from base 1. Relative to germline, V is missing 5 bases and J is missing 5 bases, with 5 bases of the junction outside any gene match.

Library method: the immunoSEQ multiplex PCR assay. For the multiplex PCR, a mixture combining 60 forward primers for TCR Vbeta segments and 13 reverse primers for TCR Jbeta segments was used. A multiplex PCR assay on genomic DNA amplified the CDR3 region of rearranged TCR beta genes. Amplified TCR beta libraries were sequenced as 87-base-pair reads on the Illumina HiSeq System. The authors' pipeline ran thus. Across the 600 to 700 repertoires, a later analysis counted tens of millions of unique TCR beta chains, about 10 million of which were shared by at least two donors. Raw reads were error-corrected and collapsed into unique sequences with a nearest-neighbor algorithm that merged closely related sequences to remove PCR and sequencing errors. Alignment of CDR3 sequences to IMGT reference sequences was used to assign V, D and J gene segments. Each retained sequence needed at least a six-nucleotide match to both a V gene segment and a J gene segment. Rearrangements were called productive when the CDR3 lacked stop codons and stayed in frame with V and J; all others were non-productive. Following IMGT convention, CDR3 was defined as the stretch from the second conserved V-encoded cysteine up to the conserved J-encoded phenylalanine. The earlier analysis of some 600 of the donors excluded sequences that lacked an unambiguous match to a single V gene segment. An earlier analysis of 587 of the donors classified V segments as functional when productive rearrangements were above 56.7% and as segregating when the standard deviation between donors was above 5%. A statistical classification framework was developed to diagnose cytomegalovirus status using the catalog of TCR beta chain sequences. V and J gene assignment, in a later analysis, came from comparing TCR nucleotide sequences with IMGT/GENE-DB human TR gene sequences. A later analysis assigned CDR3 sequences and most-parsimonious VDJ recombination scenarios with the TCRdist pipeline. In a later analysis, each TCR beta chain was defined by its CDR3 amino acid sequence together with its V-gene family, and reads lacking a unique V-gene family were excluded. To address suspected cross-contamination and a sequencing artifact, a later analysis removed 550 to 750 highly shared, low-generation-probability nucleotide sequences. In a later analysis, a clonal expansion index was calculated for each public chain from normalized within-repertoire ranks of inferred template counts. A later analysis computed generation probabilities with a VDJ recombination model fitted to out-of-frame rearrangements, and checked the results against IGoR. In a later analysis, TCR-TCR, TCR-HLA and TCR-CMV co-occurrence was scored with hypergeometric tests, and a repertoire-size bias correction was applied to TCR pairs. To estimate false discovery rates, a later analysis permuted the HLA or CMV assignments 20 times. A later analysis grouped co-occurring TCRs with DBSCAN, adding TCRdist sequence similarity when clustering within HLA-allele-positive subsets. Co-occurrence clustering excluded repertoires with fewer than 30,000 or more than 120,000 public chains, plus five with anomalous nucleotide sharing. TCRdb limited this immuneACCESS table to in-frame rearrangements with V and J called. A share of clones is missing; checked studies link under half to unresolved V genes, and the rest is unexplained. V, J and clone size were drawn from that table, and D and trimming were deduced from the DNA. Within this sample are 100,000 or so clones, with 60% to 80% of them counted one time only. The ten largest clones capture approximately 2.2% of the sample.

Comments on this clone: This receptor's antigen is unknown. Base qualities are not at hand, and no much larger clone is one base apart.

Source material: PBMCs. The receptor comes from a human donor in good health. This chain is built from TRBV19 and TRBJ1-1; 7 nucleotides in the junction match TRBD1. The bases read TGTGCCAGTAGTGGACTACAGGGGACTGAAGCTTTCTTT. It is translated as CASSGLQGTEAFF. Extended through the reference TRBV19 and TRBJ1-1 proteins, this CDR3 yields the full variable domain: DGGITQSPKYLFRKEGQNVTLSCEQNLNHDAMYWYRQDPGQGLRLIYYSQIVNDFQKGDIAEGYSVSREKKESFPLTVTSAQKNPTAFYLCASSGLQGTEAFFGQGTRLTVV.